A selection of T cell receptor beta chains follows, all from one sample in a study of beta chain features in type 1 diabetes. Profiled with immunoSEQ multiplex PCR; TCRdb holds only in-frame clones, not every one. Of roughly 400,000 clones detected, less than 15% appear once; the ten largest clones hold approximately 0.02%. The source material was naive CD4+ T cells from blood. The origin of the receptors is a woman under 30 in good health. CDR3s include the opening cysteine and the closing phenylalanine or tryptophan. D genes are given only for firm matches. Only part of the rows carry a size: once, few, many, or a class if the clone is expanded.

j_gene | v_gene | len | abundance | d_gene | CDR3nt | CDR3aa
TRBJ2-2 | TRBV7-2 | 14 | few | - | TGTGCCAGCATCGAATCTAGCGCCCCCGGGGAGCTGTTTTTT | CASIESSAPGELFF
TRBJ2-1 | TRBV6-5 | 15 | few | TRBD2 | TGTGCCAGCAGTATGGAACTAGCGGGAGTAAGCGAGCAGTTCTTC | CASSMELAGVSEQFF
TRBJ2-1 | TRBV5-6 | 17 | few | TRBD1 | TGTGCCAGCAGCTTGGGATCCGGACAGGGGAGAATCAATGAGCAGTTCTTC | CASSLGSGQGRINEQFF
TRBJ2-7 | TRBV28 | 13 | few | TRBD1 | TGTGCCATCAGGGGACAGGGGACGAGCGAGCAGTACTTC | CAIRGQGTSEQYF
TRBJ2-1 | TRBV5-1 | 18 | few | TRBD2 | TGCGCCAGCAGCGCCCGAGGGGCTAGCGGCTCCCTCTACAATGAGCAGTTCTTC | CASSARGASGSLYNEQFF
TRBJ1-1 | TRBV30 | 13 | - | - | TGTGCCTGGAGTGTAGAGGGCAGACTTGAAGCTTTCTTT | CAWSVEGRLEAFF
TRBJ2-7 | TRBV5-4 | 15 | - | TRBD2 | TGTGCCAGCAGCTTGGGGGGCGGGAGGGCCTACGAGCAGTACTTC | CASSLGGGRAYEQYF
TRBJ2-7 | TRBV7-2 | 15 | - | TRBD2 | TGTGCCAGCAGCTCCCGAACCGAGCGGGAGAACGAGCAGTACTTC | CASSSRTERENEQYF
TRBJ2-5 | TRBV9 | 13 | few | - | TGTGCCAGCAGCGCGCCTAACGGGGGGCCCGGGTACTTC | CASSAPNGGPGYF
TRBJ2-1 | TRBV14 | 15 | few | TRBD2 | TGTGCCAGCAGCCTAGGGGGGACTAGCGGCTATGAGCAGTTCTTC | CASSLGGTSGYEQFF
TRBJ1-1 | TRBV5-1 | 13 | - | TRBD1 | TGCGCCAGCAGGCAGGACAGGGACACTGAAGCTTTCTTT | CASRQDRDTEAFF
TRBJ2-1 | TRBV7-2 | 13 | - | TRBD1 | TGTGCCAGCAGCCCTGGACAGGGCAATGAGCAGTTCTTC | CASSPGQGNEQFF
TRBJ1-1 | TRBV5-6 | 12 | - | - | TGTGCCAGCCAAAGAGACAGGCGGGTTGCTTTCTTT | CASQRDRRVAFF
TRBJ2-1 | TRBV19 | 15 | few | TRBD1 | TGTGCCAGTAGTACCGGGGACAGGTCCTACAATGAGCAGTTCTTC | CASSTGDRSYNEQFF
TRBJ1-5 | TRBV7-8 | 14 | - | TRBD1 | TGTGCCAGCAGCAAGCGACAGGGAAATCAGCCCCAGCATTTT | CASSKRQGNQPQHF
TRBJ2-1 | TRBV7-8 | 14 | - | - | TGTGCCAGCAGCGCCCAAGCCGTCCTCAATGAGCAGTTCTTC | CASSAQAVLNEQFF
TRBJ1-2 | TRBV4-2 | 12 | few | - | TGTGCCAGCAGCCCAGGTATTGCTGGCTACACCTTC | CASSPGIAGYTF
TRBJ2-5 | TRBV10-3 | 14 | few | - | TGTGCCATCAGTGAGTTCGAATCGAGGGAGACCCAGTACTTC | CAISEFESRETQYF
TRBJ1-4 | TRBV29-1 | 13 | - | TRBD1 | TGCAGCGTCGGGGACAGTTTAGAGGAAAAACTGTTTTTT | CSVGDSLEEKLFF
TRBJ2-3 | TRBV7-2 | 16 | few | TRBD1 | TGTGCCAGCAGCTCCCCGGGACAGGGGGCGGGAGATACGCAGTATTTT | CASSSPGQGAGDTQYF
TRBJ2-7 | TRBV29-1 | 15 | - | TRBD1 | TGCAGTGTGGTTTTTGGGGGGACAGGGATCTACGAGCAGTACTTC | CSVVFGGTGIYEQYF
TRBJ1-2 | TRBV7-2 | 14 | few | TRBD1 | TGTGCCAGCAGCGCCCGACAGGGAAATGGGCGCTACACCTTC | CASSARQGNGRYTF
TRBJ2-1 | TRBV4-3 | 17 | - | TRBD2 | TGCGCCAGCAGCCAAGATGAGTCTAGCGGGAGCTACAATGAGCAGTTCTTC | CASSQDESSGSYNEQFF
TRBJ1-2 | TRBV18 | 13 | - | TRBD1 | TGTGCCAGCTCACCGAGAACAGGGGTTGGCTACACCTTC | CASSPRTGVGYTF
TRBJ2-5 | TRBV15 | 15 | few | - | TGTGCCACCAGCACGGGCCAGGGCGGCGGAGAGACCCAGTACTTC | CATSTGQGGGETQYF
TRBJ2-5 | TRBV28 | 12 | few | - | TGTGCCAGCAGCCCGGGAGTCGAGACCCAGTACTTC | CASSPGVETQYF
TRBJ2-7 | TRBV7-8 | 15 | - | - | TGTGCCAGCAGCGTAACAGGGAGATCTTCCTACGAGCAGTACTTC | CASSVTGRSSYEQYF
TRBJ2-7 | TRBV5-1 | 13 | few | - | TGCGCCAGCAGCTCCGGACAGAGTTACGAGCAGTACTTC | CASSSGQSYEQYF
TRBJ1-2 | TRBV25-1 | 13 | - | TRBD1 | TGTGCCAGCAGGTACGGGACAGGACGCGTAACCACCTTC | CASRYGTGRVTTF
TRBJ2-7 | TRBV5-1 | 17 | - | TRBD2 | TGCGCCAGCAGCTTGCAGCCGGTAGCGGGGGAAACCTACGAGCAGTACTTC | CASSLQPVAGETYEQYF
TRBJ2-5 | TRBV30 | 17 | few | TRBD2 | TGTGCCTGGAATAAAGCGGGAGTCTTGCGGGACCAAGAGACCCAGTACTTC | CAWNKAGVLRDQETQYF
TRBJ2-5 | TRBV5-4 | 14 | few | - | TGTGCCAGCAGCTCCCGGGACTACCAAGAGACCCAGTACTTC | CASSSRDYQETQYF
TRBJ1-5 | TRBV19 | 13 | few | - | TGTGCCAGTAGTATAGGAACAGCTCAGCCCCAGCATTTT | CASSIGTAQPQHF
TRBJ2-2 | TRBV6-6 | 14 | few | TRBD2 | TGTGCCAGCAGTTACGGGAGGGGCGCCGGGGAGCTGTTTTTT | CASSYGRGAGELFF
TRBJ2-4 | TRBV11-2 | 16 | few | - | TGTGCCAGCAGCCCGCACCTCCGGGACACAGGAAACATTCAGTACTTC | CASSPHLRDTGNIQYF
TRBJ1-1 | TRBV28 | 14 | - | - | TGTGCCAGCATGCAGGGTAGAAAAAGTACTGAAGCTTTCTTT | CASMQGRKSTEAFF
TRBJ2-1 | TRBV2 | 15 | few | TRBD2 | TGTGCCAGCAGTATCGGACTAGCGGGAAGGGGCGAGCAGTTCTTC | CASSIGLAGRGEQFF
TRBJ2-7 | TRBV2 | 15 | few | TRBD2 | TGTGCCAGCATTCCTCGAAGAGCGGGAGGACGCGAGCAGTACTTC | CASIPRRAGGREQYF
TRBJ2-2 | TRBV10-3 | 15 | few | - | TGTGCCATCAGTGAGGTGCGGGCGGATACCGGGGAGCTGTTTTTT | CAISEVRADTGELFF
TRBJ2-1 | TRBV2 | 12 | - | TRBD2 | TGTGCCAGCAGTGACAACGGGAGGGAGCAGTTCTTC | CASSDNGREQFF
TRBJ2-2 | TRBV28 | 20 | few | TRBD1 | TGTGCCAGCACCACCCCGGGACAGGGGGCTGTTGGTTCTCGGCACGGGGAGCTGTTTTTT | CASTTPGQGAVGSRHGELFF
TRBJ2-4 | TRBV29-1 | 14 | - | - | TGCAGCGTTGAGGTGGGGCAGGGTCAAAACATTCAGTACTTC | CSVEVGQGQNIQYF
TRBJ2-5 | TRBV15 | 16 | - | - | TGTGCCACCAGCAGGGGCTCGAAGGGGGAGCTGGAGACCCAGTACTTC | CATSRGSKGELETQYF
TRBJ1-5 | TRBV27 | 15 | - | - | TGTGCCAGCAGTTTATCCAGGGGTGATAATCAGCCCCAGCATTTT | CASSLSRGDNQPQHF
TRBJ2-1 | TRBV25-1 | 16 | - | TRBD2 | TGTGCCAGCAGTGATCCTGGAGCGGGGTTATACAATGAGCAGTTCTTC | CASSDPGAGLYNEQFF
TRBJ2-5 | TRBV4-1 | 16 | - | TRBD2 | TGCGCCAGCAGAGCCCCGGGACTAGCGGACCAAGAGACCCAGTACTTC | CASRAPGLADQETQYF